The next 2 T cell receptor beta chains were all read from a single sample in a study of blood T cell repertoires in COVID-19. Repertoires were generated with immunoSEQ multiplex PCR, while TCRdb's copy carries only in-frame clones and drops some. The sample carries roughly 400,000 clones, 75% to 90% recorded once. Sequenced: PBMCs or T cells enriched from blood (not recorded which). These receptors all come from a man under 40 who had recovered from COVID-19.

The chain carries TRBV5-4 and TRBJ1-3; 7 bases match TRBD1. V lost 3 bases and J lost 3; bases outside the gene matches: 6. The length of the CDR3 is 15 residues. CDR1 is SGHNT and CDR2 is YYREEE in the germline V gene (reference sequence). CDR3 amino acids: CASSSGQFDGNTIYF. The CDR3 coding sequence is TGTGCCAGCAGCTCGGGACAGTTTGATGGAAACACCATATATTTT.

V and J are TRBV28 and TRBJ1-1, with TRBD1 identical over 7 bases. CDR1 MDHEN and CDR2 SYDVKM come from the germline V gene. The V gene end was trimmed by 5 bases and the J gene end by 3 bases; junction bases not matched to a gene: 6. This CDR3 is 14 amino acids long. Here the CDR3 reads CASSRDSTYTEAFF. For the CDR3, the DNA is TGTGCCAGCAGTAGGGACAGTACTTACACTGAAGCTTTCTTT.